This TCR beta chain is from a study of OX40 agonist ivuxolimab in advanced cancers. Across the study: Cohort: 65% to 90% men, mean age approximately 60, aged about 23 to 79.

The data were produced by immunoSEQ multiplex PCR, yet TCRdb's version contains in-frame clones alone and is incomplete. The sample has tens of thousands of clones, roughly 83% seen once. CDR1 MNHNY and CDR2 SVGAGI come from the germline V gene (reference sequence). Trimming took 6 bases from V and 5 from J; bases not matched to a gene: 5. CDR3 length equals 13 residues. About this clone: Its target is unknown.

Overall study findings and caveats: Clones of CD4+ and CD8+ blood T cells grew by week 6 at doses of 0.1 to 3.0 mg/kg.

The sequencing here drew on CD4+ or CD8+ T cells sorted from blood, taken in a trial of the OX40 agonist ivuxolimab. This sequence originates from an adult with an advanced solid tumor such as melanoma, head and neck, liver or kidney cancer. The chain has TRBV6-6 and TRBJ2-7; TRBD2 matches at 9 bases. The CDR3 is CASSRTSVHEQYF. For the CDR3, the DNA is TGTGCCAGCAGCCGGACTAGCGTCCACGAGCAGTACTTC.